A selection of T cell receptor beta chains follows, all from one sample in a study of radiotherapy plus CTLA-4 blockade in lung cancer. Sequencing was performed with immunoSEQ multiplex PCR; in TCRdb, only in-frame clones are kept and a portion is missing. The sample contains 65,000 to 85,000 clones, about 72% of which appear only once. The sample consisted of peripheral blood, taken from a patient treated with radiotherapy plus ipilimumab. These TCRs come from a human donor with non-small cell lung cancer whose response to radiotherapy plus ipilimumab could not be evaluated. Some clones in this sample may be carry-over from other donors' samples. Each CDR3 is given with its conserved first and last residue. Fields, in order: clone size, D gene, J gene, V gene, CDR3 protein, CDR3 DNA. D genes are given only for firm matches. The size of a clone is reported for some rows only, either as once, few or many, or as a class for expanded clones.

clone size: -; D gene: TRBD2; J gene: TRBJ2-7; V gene: TRBV6-5; CDR3 protein: CASSYETSGGKQYF; CDR3 DNA: TGTGCCAGCAGTTATGAGACTAGCGGGGGAAAGCAGTACTTC
clone size: few; D gene: TRBD1; J gene: TRBJ2-7; V gene: TRBV7-9; CDR3 protein: CASQMDRALYEQYF; CDR3 DNA: TGTGCCAGCCAAATGGACAGGGCTCTCTACGAGCAGTACTTC
clone size: -; D gene: -; J gene: TRBJ1-1; V gene: TRBV6-1; CDR3 protein: CASYREGTEAFF; CDR3 DNA: TGTGCCAGTTATAGGGAGGGCACTGAAGCTTTCTTT
clone size: -; D gene: -; J gene: TRBJ1-2; V gene: TRBV19; CDR3 protein: CASSTRINYGYTF; CDR3 DNA: TGTGCCAGTAGTACTAGGATTAACTATGGCTACACCTTC
clone size: -; D gene: TRBD1; J gene: TRBJ1-1; V gene: TRBV7-2; CDR3 protein: CASSRQGNTEAFF; CDR3 DNA: TGTGCCAGCAGCAGACAGGGGAACACTGAAGCTTTCTTT
clone size: -; D gene: -; J gene: TRBJ1-2; V gene: TRBV7-2; CDR3 protein: CASSLEGGYGYTF; CDR3 DNA: TGTGCCAGCAGCTTAGAGGGGGGGTATGGCTACACCTTC
clone size: -; D gene: TRBD2; J gene: TRBJ2-1; V gene: TRBV30; CDR3 protein: CAWSVRLAGYNEQFF; CDR3 DNA: TGTGCCTGGAGTGTCAGGCTAGCGGGATACAATGAGCAGTTCTTC
clone size: -; D gene: -; J gene: TRBJ1-2; V gene: TRBV4-3; CDR3 protein: CASSPTSGDTYGYTF; CDR3 DNA: TGCGCCAGCAGCCCAACTTCAGGGGATACCTATGGCTACACCTTC
clone size: -; D gene: TRBD1; J gene: TRBJ1-3; V gene: TRBV6-5; CDR3 protein: CASTPGQGRIYF; CDR3 DNA: TGTGCCAGCACTCCCGGACAGGGACGCATATATTTT
clone size: few; D gene: -; J gene: TRBJ1-1; V gene: TRBV7-6; CDR3 protein: CASSLGGGMNTEAFF; CDR3 DNA: TGTGCCAGCAGCTTGGGTGGGGGCATGAACACTGAAGCTTTCTTT
clone size: -; D gene: -; J gene: TRBJ1-2; V gene: TRBV28; CDR3 protein: CASSSTYYGYTF; CDR3 DNA: TGTGCCAGCAGTTCGACTTACTATGGCTACACCTTC
clone size: -; D gene: -; J gene: TRBJ1-4; V gene: TRBV5-1; CDR3 protein: CASSLVQGSEKLFF; CDR3 DNA: TGCGCCAGCAGCTTGGTCCAGGGTAGTGAAAAACTGTTTTTT
clone size: -; D gene: TRBD2; J gene: TRBJ2-3; V gene: TRBV4-1; CDR3 protein: CASSQPAGTSTDTQYF; CDR3 DNA: TGCGCCAGCAGCCAGCCAGCGGGGACTAGCACAGATACGCAGTATTTT
clone size: few; D gene: -; J gene: TRBJ2-7; V gene: TRBV4-1; CDR3 protein: CASSQGQTSYEQYF; CDR3 DNA: TGCGCCAGCAGCCAAGGACAGACCTCCTACGAGCAGTACTTC
clone size: -; D gene: -; J gene: TRBJ1-1; V gene: TRBV2; CDR3 protein: CASRRGGTGSMNTEAFF; CDR3 DNA: TGTGCCAGCAGACGAGGCGGCACAGGCAGTATGAACACTGAAGCTTTCTTT
clone size: -; D gene: TRBD1; J gene: TRBJ1-1; V gene: TRBV28; CDR3 protein: CASSSGQENTEAFF; CDR3 DNA: TGTGCCAGCAGTTCGGGACAGGAGAACACTGAAGCTTTCTTT
clone size: few; D gene: -; J gene: TRBJ1-6; V gene: TRBV28; CDR3 protein: CASQGTNSPLHF; CDR3 DNA: TGTGCCAGCCAGGGGACCAATTCACCCCTCCACTTT
clone size: -; D gene: TRBD2; J gene: TRBJ2-5; V gene: TRBV6-5; CDR3 protein: CASRLAGASQETQYF; CDR3 DNA: TGTGCCAGCAGACTAGCGGGGGCCTCCCAAGAGACCCAGTACTTC
clone size: -; D gene: TRBD1; J gene: TRBJ1-2; V gene: TRBV18; CDR3 protein: CASSTDRAHYGYTF; CDR3 DNA: TGTGCCAGCTCAACGGACAGGGCTCACTATGGCTACACCTTC
clone size: -; D gene: TRBD2; J gene: TRBJ2-3; V gene: TRBV5-1; CDR3 protein: CASSLASGGASTDTQYF; CDR3 DNA: TGCGCCAGCAGCTTGGCTAGCGGGGGGGCCAGCACAGATACGCAGTATTTT
clone size: -; D gene: TRBD1; J gene: TRBJ2-6; V gene: TRBV28; CDR3 protein: CASSLDRALPGANVLTF; CDR3 DNA: TGTGCCAGCAGTTTAGACAGGGCCCTACCCGGGGCCAACGTCCTGACTTTC
clone size: -; D gene: -; J gene: TRBJ1-3; V gene: TRBV29-1; CDR3 protein: CSVATGGGNTIYF; CDR3 DNA: TGCAGCGTTGCAACGGGAGGTGGAAACACCATATATTTT
clone size: -; D gene: TRBD1; J gene: TRBJ1-5; V gene: TRBV15; CDR3 protein: CATSPQRTGVQPQHF; CDR3 DNA: TGTGCCACCAGCCCCCAACGGACAGGGGTACAGCCCCAGCATTTT
clone size: -; D gene: -; J gene: TRBJ2-4; V gene: TRBV4-3; CDR3 protein: CASSQDLAKNIQYF; CDR3 DNA: TGCGCCAGCAGCCAAGACCTAGCCAAAAACATTCAGTACTTC
clone size: -; D gene: TRBD2; J gene: TRBJ2-7; V gene: TRBV6-1; CDR3 protein: CASILGGGASLMYF; CDR3 DNA: TGTGCCAGCATTCTGGGCGGGGGGGCCTCTTTGATGTACTTC
clone size: -; D gene: -; J gene: TRBJ1-4; V gene: TRBV2; CDR3 protein: CASSELGSEKLFF; CDR3 DNA: TGTGCCAGCAGTGAATTGGGGAGTGAAAAACTGTTTTTT
clone size: -; D gene: -; J gene: TRBJ2-5; V gene: TRBV5-4; CDR3 protein: CASSLAGFPETQYF; CDR3 DNA: TGTGCCAGCAGCTTGGCGGGGTTTCCAGAGACCCAGTACTTC
clone size: -; D gene: -; J gene: TRBJ2-5; V gene: TRBV7-9; CDR3 protein: CASSLGVRGPEETQYF; CDR3 DNA: TGTGCCAGCAGCTTAGGGGTGCGGGGGCCAGAGGAGACCCAGTACTTC
clone size: -; D gene: -; J gene: TRBJ2-3; V gene: TRBV4-2; CDR3 protein: CASSQVSGITDTQYF; CDR3 DNA: TGTGCCAGCAGCCAAGTGTCGGGGATCACAGATACGCAGTATTTT
clone size: few; D gene: TRBD1; J gene: TRBJ1-1; V gene: TRBV30; CDR3 protein: CAWRNRGNTEAFF; CDR3 DNA: TGTGCCTGGAGAAACAGGGGGAACACTGAAGCTTTCTTT
clone size: many; D gene: -; J gene: TRBJ1-5; V gene: TRBV28; CDR3 protein: CASSPLSPQPQHF; CDR3 DNA: TGTGCCAGCAGTCCCCTGTCCCCTCAGCCCCAGCATTTT
clone size: once; D gene: TRBD2; J gene: TRBJ2-3; V gene: TRBV7-9; CDR3 protein: CASSKTSSGGVTDTQYF; CDR3 DNA: TGTGCCAGCAGCAAAACCTCTAGCGGGGGGGTCACAGATACGCAGTATTTT
clone size: -; D gene: -; J gene: TRBJ1-2; V gene: TRBV4-3; CDR3 protein: CASSQDTAFYGYTF; CDR3 DNA: TGCGCCAGCAGCCAAGATACAGCTTTCTATGGCTACACCTTC
clone size: -; D gene: -; J gene: TRBJ1-1; V gene: TRBV4-1; CDR3 protein: CASSPLFQGQGIEAFF; CDR3 DNA: TGCGCCAGCAGCCCCTTGTTCCAGGGGCAGGGGATTGAAGCTTTCTTT
clone size: -; D gene: TRBD1; J gene: TRBJ1-2; V gene: TRBV4-3; CDR3 protein: CASSPSGTAYGYTF; CDR3 DNA: TGCGCCAGCAGCCCTTCCGGGACAGCCTATGGCTACACCTTC
clone size: once; D gene: TRBD1; J gene: TRBJ1-6; V gene: TRBV6-5; CDR3 protein: CASSKGDRGGSPLHF; CDR3 DNA: TGTGCCAGCAGTAAAGGGGACAGGGGGGGATCACCCCTCCACTTT
clone size: -; D gene: -; J gene: TRBJ2-7; V gene: TRBV10-3; CDR3 protein: CAISGQAGPYEQYF; CDR3 DNA: TGTGCCATCAGTGGACAGGCAGGTCCCTACGAGCAGTACTTC
clone size: -; D gene: TRBD2; J gene: TRBJ2-4; V gene: TRBV5-4; CDR3 protein: CASSLAGTSGGSLAKNIQYF; CDR3 DNA: TGTGCCAGCAGCTTGGCCGGGACTAGCGGGGGGTCCTTAGCCAAAAACATTCAGTACTTC
clone size: -; D gene: TRBD1; J gene: TRBJ2-3; V gene: TRBV6-5; CDR3 protein: CASSQQGADTQYF; CDR3 DNA: TGTGCCAGCAGCCAACAGGGGGCAGATACGCAGTATTTT
clone size: -; D gene: -; J gene: TRBJ2-6; V gene: TRBV30; CDR3 protein: CAASTDSGANVLTF; CDR3 DNA: TGTGCCGCGTCGACAGATTCTGGGGCCAACGTCCTGACTTTC
clone size: -; D gene: TRBD1; J gene: TRBJ1-4; V gene: TRBV5-1; CDR3 protein: CASSLVWTGGRANEKLFF; CDR3 DNA: TGCGCCAGCAGCTTGGTCTGGACAGGGGGTAGGGCTAATGAAAAACTGTTTTTT
clone size: -; D gene: -; J gene: TRBJ2-1; V gene: TRBV18; CDR3 protein: CASSLGAYYNEQFF; CDR3 DNA: TGTGCCAGCTCACTCGGAGCTTACTACAATGAGCAGTTCTTC
clone size: -; D gene: -; J gene: TRBJ1-2; V gene: TRBV9; CDR3 protein: CASSPRGGAHEGYTF; CDR3 DNA: TGTGCCAGCAGCCCGCGGGGTGGAGCCCACGAGGGCTACACCTTC